This entry lists 8 T cell receptor beta chains sequenced from one sample in a study of T cell responses to AZD1222 COVID-19 vaccine. The protocol was immunoSEQ multiplex PCR, while the TCRdb copy is restricted to in-frame clones and leaves out a portion. The sample consists of 110,000 or so clones, approximately 88% of them appearing once. Sequenced here: peripheral blood, sampled 28 days after the second AZD1222 dose. These receptors were taken from an adult who received the AZD1222 COVID-19 vaccine.

V is TRBV2 and J is TRBJ2-6; D gene uncertain. V lost 0 bases to trimming and J lost 0 bases, with 12 bases between them. The V gene's germline CDR1 is SNHLY and CDR2 FYNNEI. The CDR3 consists of 18 residues. The chain's CDR3 is CASSEARSQPSGANVLTF. CDR3 nucleotides: TGTGCCAGCAGTGAAGCGCGTAGTCAGCCCTCTGGGGCCAACGTCCTGACTTTC.

CDR3 sequence: CASSVSQGHSYNEQFF. CDR3 nucleotide sequence: TGTGCCAGCAGCGTCAGTCAGGGCCATAGTTACAATGAGCAGTTCTTC. The rearrangement joins TRBV7-3 to TRBJ2-1; possibly TRBD1 for D (5 bases). Trimming took off 5 bases at V and 4 bases at J, with 18 bases between the two ends. From germline, CDR1 is SGHTA and CDR2 FQGTGA. The CDR3 extends over 16 amino acids.

The chain is built from TRBV4-1 and TRBJ2-3; D perhaps matches TRBD1 (5 bases). This CDR3 has 16 residues. The ends were cut back, 2 bases at V and 2 bases at J, with 14 bases in the middle. The germline CDR1 and CDR2 sequences are MGHRA and YSYEKL. CDR3 sequence reads: CASSQPQGHSTDTQYF. The CDR3 DNA sequence: TGCGCCAGCAGCCAACCCCAGGGTCACTCCACAGATACGCAGTATTTT.

V gene TRBV3-1 (or the pseudogene TRBV3-2) combines with J gene TRBJ2-5; maybe TRBD2 (5 bases). The CDR3 covers 13 residues. Per germline, CDR1 LGHDT and CDR2 YNNKEL (reference sequence). Trimming stripped 5 bases from V and 5 bases from J, with 12 bases between. Here the CDR3 DNA reads TGTGCCAGCAGCACGGACTGGAGTGAGACCCAGTACTTC. Its protein product is CASSTDWSETQYF.

The chain has TRBV7-2 and TRBJ1-3; 9 bases agree with TRBD1. From germline, CDR1 is SGHTA and CDR2 FQGNSA. The length of the CDR3 is 15 residues. V trimming: 7 bases; J trimming: 7 bases; junction bases outside the gene matches: 11. For the CDR3, the DNA is TGTGCCAGCACCTCCACAGGGGGCTTAAGGAACACCATATATTTT. Translating it yields CASTSTGGLRNTIYF.

The J gene is TRBJ1-4, the V gene TRBV5-5, with D hard to call. Germline CDR1 and CDR2: SGHKS and YYEKEE (reference sequence). V was clipped by 0 bases and J by 5 bases, with 8 bases between them. The CDR3 sequence is 14 residues long. CDR3 amino acids: CASSLGQRNEKLFF. In nucleotides, the CDR3 is TGTGCCAGCAGCTTGGGACAAAGGAATGAAAAACTGTTTTTT.

V is TRBV2 and J is TRBJ1-2; 10 bases align to TRBD1. The CDR3 runs 14 residues. CDR1 is SNHLY, CDR2 FYNNEI, per germline. The J segment lost 7 bases and the V segment lost 4 bases, leaving 6 bases of the junction unmatched. CDR3 in DNA: TGTGCCAGCAGTGTAGACAGGGGGCTGGGTGGCTACACCTTC. Its protein product is CASSVDRGLGGYTF.

V usage is TRBV6-1 and J usage is TRBJ1-5; the D gene is possibly TRBD1 (5 bases). Germline V CDR1 and CDR2: MNHNS, SASEGT. This CDR3 has 15 amino acids. The germline V and J ends were trimmed by 0 bases and 3 bases, with 9 bases remaining between them. The CDR3 spells CASSEAGGVNQPQHF. Here the CDR3 DNA reads TGTGCCAGCAGTGAAGCTGGGGGGGTCAATCAGCCCCAGCATTTT.